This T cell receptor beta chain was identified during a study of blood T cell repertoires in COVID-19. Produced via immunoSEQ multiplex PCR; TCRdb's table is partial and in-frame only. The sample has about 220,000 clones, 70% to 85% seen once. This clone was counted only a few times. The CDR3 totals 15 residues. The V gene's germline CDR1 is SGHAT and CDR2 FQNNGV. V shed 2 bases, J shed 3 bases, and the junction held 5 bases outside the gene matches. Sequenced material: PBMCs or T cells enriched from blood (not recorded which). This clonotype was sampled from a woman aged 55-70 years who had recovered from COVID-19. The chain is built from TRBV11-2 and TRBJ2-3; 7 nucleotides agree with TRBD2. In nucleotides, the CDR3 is TGTGCCAGCAGCTTAATGTTCGGGGGGACAGATACGCAGTATTTT. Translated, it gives CASSLMFGGTDTQYF.